This T cell receptor (beta chain) was identified in a study of Graves' ophthalmopathy and Graves' hyperthyroidism. Study-wide results and limits: The authors also found most expanded thyroid clonotypes above 0.001 frequency in blood. Its predictions of ophthalmopathy progression gave the model 60% to 71% sensitivity and about 78% specificity.

Other autoimmune diseases, uncontrolled infections, pregnancy or lactation ruled patients out of participation. It was from about 10 ml of fresh peripheral blood that the PBMCs came. The authors amplified TCR beta CDR3 regions from RNA transcripts. HTBI primers served in a first-round RT-PCR, which a second-round multiplex PCR followed. TCRdb passed the multiplex PCR reads through MiXCR, listing each CDR3 protein once. The table records 600,000 to 950,000 distinct CDR3 sequences, roughly two fifths of them present only once. Germline CDR1 reads SGHTA; CDR2 reads FQGNSA. V was cut by 1 base and J by 2 bases, with 11 bases left in between. CDR3 size: 16 residues. This clonotype appeared many times. The antigen remains undetermined.

The source is an adult man with Graves' ophthalmopathy. The sequencing sample was made of peripheral blood. V and J are TRBV7-2 and TRBJ1-4; D gene unclear. CDR3 coding DNA: TGTGCCAGCAGCTTAGGGTTCGGGGTCACTAATGAAAAACTGTTTTTT. This gives the protein CASSLGFGVTNEKLFF.